A selection of T cell receptor beta chains follows, all from one sample in a study of blood T cell repertoires in COVID-19. TCRdb keeps only in-frame clones here, not all; method: immunoSEQ multiplex PCR. The sample includes under 350,000 clones, roughly 85% of them seen just once. The sample taken for sequencing was peripheral blood. The receptor set was obtained from a man aged 60 to 75 who had recovered from COVID-19. Both conserved end residues are part of each CDR3. The D gene is left open where the match is weak. Clone size is given for some rows only: seen once, a few or many times, or a class if the clone is expanded.

TRBJ2-5	TRBD2	TRBV7-8	.	TGTGCCAGCAGCCGACTAGCGGGAATAGAGACCCAGTACTTC	CASSRLAGIETQYF
TRBJ2-3	TRBD2	TRBV5-1	once	TGCGCCAGCAGTGGGGGGGGTGCCCGATACACAGATACGCAGTATTTT	CASSGGGARYTDTQYF
TRBJ1-1	TRBD1	TRBV7-9	.	TGTGCCAGCAGCAAAATACAGGGGATCGATGAAGCTTTCTTT	CASSKIQGIDEAFF
TRBJ2-3	.	TRBV6-5	.	TGTGCCAGCAGTCGGGGCACAGATACGCAGTATTTT	CASSRGTDTQYF
TRBJ1-6	TRBD1	TRBV5-1	few	TGCGCCAGCAGCTTTACACAGGGGAATTCACCCCTCCACTTT	CASSFTQGNSPLHF
TRBJ2-1	TRBD2	TRBV27	.	TGTGCCAGCAGCGCCCGGCCCCTAGCGGGGGGGCTTGAGCAGTTCTTC	CASSARPLAGGLEQFF
TRBJ2-7	TRBD1	TRBV30	once	TGTGCCTGGAGGACAGGGGGCGCCCAATATAGCTCCTACGAGCAGTACTTC	CAWRTGGAQYSSYEQYF
TRBJ2-1	.	TRBV28	.	TGTGCCAGCAGTGGAAGGGGACTGGGCGGTGAGCAGTTCTTC	CASSGRGLGGEQFF
TRBJ1-4	TRBD1	TRBV5-1	.	TGCGCCAGCAGCTGGGGACAGTCCAGTAATGAAAAACTGTTTTTT	CASSWGQSSNEKLFF
TRBJ2-3	TRBD1	TRBV6-2/TRBV6-3	.	TGTGCCAGCAGTTCGGCCGGGACAGTCGGGACAGATACGCAGTATTTT	CASSSAGTVGTDTQYF
TRBJ2-5	.	TRBV20-1	.	TGCAGTGCTAGAGCCCGAGAGACCCAGTACTTC	CSARARETQYF
TRBJ2-3	TRBD2	TRBV5-8	.	TGTGCCAGCAGCTTGGTTTCTAGCGGGGGGTCCCGCACAGATACGCAGTATTTT	CASSLVSSGGSRTDTQYF
TRBJ2-1	.	TRBV5-6	.	TGTGCCAGCAGCTTACCTAGCCCGACTTCATACAATGAGCAGTTCTTC	CASSLPSPTSYNEQFF
TRBJ1-4	.	TRBV5-1	.	TGCGCCAGCAGCTTTGGGGTATTACAGGGTAATGAAAAACTGTTTTTT	CASSFGVLQGNEKLFF
TRBJ2-5	TRBD1	TRBV28	.	TGTGCCAGCAGTGCCGTGGGGACAGCAAGAACCCAGTACTTC	CASSAVGTARTQYF
TRBJ1-5	.	TRBV4-1	.	TGCGCCAGCAGCCAAGAGCGGGGGTTTGGTCAGCCCCAGCATTTT	CASSQERGFGQPQHF
TRBJ2-5	TRBD2	TRBV7-3	.	TGTGCCAGCAGCTCGGGACTAGCGGGACCTCAAGAGACCCAGTACTTC	CASSSGLAGPQETQYF
TRBJ1-3	.	TRBV7-9	.	TGTGCCAGCAGCTCAACGGGTGCCCCTGGAAACACCATATATTTT	CASSSTGAPGNTIYF
TRBJ2-7	TRBD2	TRBV5-1	.	TGCGCCAGCAAGACTAGCGCTACCTCCTACGAGCAGTACTTC	CASKTSATSYEQYF
TRBJ2-3	.	TRBV20-1	few	TGCAGTGCTAGTCCTAGTATAAGCACAGATACGCAGTATTTT	CSASPSISTDTQYF
TRBJ1-2	TRBD1	TRBV28	.	TGTGCCACTCTCACCCCGGACAGGATCTATGGCTACACCTTC	CATLTPDRIYGYTF
TRBJ2-2	TRBD1	TRBV5-1	.	TGCGCCAGCAGTTTTCAGGGGGCGGACACCGGGGAGCTGTTTTTT	CASSFQGADTGELFF
TRBJ1-4	.	TRBV18	.	TGTGCCAGCTCACCAAAGGGGGGGAATGAAAAACTGTTTTTT	CASSPKGGNEKLFF
TRBJ1-1	.	TRBV12-3/TRBV12-4	.	TGTGCCAGCAGTCCGTCAGGGAACACTGAAGCTTTCTTT	CASSPSGNTEAFF
TRBJ1-2	TRBD1	TRBV5-1	.	TGCGCCAGCAGCTCCGCTGGACAGGCTACGATCTATGGCTACACCTTC	CASSSAGQATIYGYTF
TRBJ2-5	.	TRBV18	.	TGTGCCAGCTCCCAGCTAGGAGGGGATCAAGAGACCCAGTACTTC	CASSQLGGDQETQYF
TRBJ1-5	.	TRBV7-2	.	TGTGCCAGCAGCTTAGGTCTCCTACAGGGTAGACAGCCCCAGCATTTT	CASSLGLLQGRQPQHF
TRBJ2-3	.	TRBV7-2	.	TGTGCCAGCAGCTTAGCGCCAGGGGTGGGCACAGATACGCAGTATTTT	CASSLAPGVGTDTQYF
TRBJ2-6	.	TRBV6-5	once	TGTGCCAGCAGTTACTCGACAGGTGGTGGGGCCAACGTCCTGACTTTC	CASSYSTGGGANVLTF
TRBJ2-5	TRBD2	TRBV18	once	TGTGCCAGCTCACTCGGACTAGGGGAGACCCAGTACTTC	CASSLGLGETQYF
TRBJ2-2	.	TRBV6-5	.	TGTGCCAGCAGTTACTCTGCCGCGGTCGGGGAGCTGTTTTTT	CASSYSAAVGELFF
TRBJ2-3	.	TRBV14	once	TGTGCCAGCAGCGAGGGTGGGAGGCGGACAGATACGCAGTATTTT	CASSEGGRRTDTQYF
TRBJ2-3	.	TRBV28	.	TGTGCCAGCAGCCCCTTAACAGGGTTTAGCACAGATACGCAGTATTTT	CASSPLTGFSTDTQYF
TRBJ2-7	.	TRBV28	once	TGTGCCAGCAGTTTACCCGCCGCCAGGGCCGCCTACGAGCAGTACTTC	CASSLPAARAAYEQYF
TRBJ2-7	.	TRBV6-6	few	TGTGCCAGCAGACAAACAGGAAAGTACGAGCAGTACTTC	CASRQTGKYEQYF
TRBJ2-7	.	TRBV29-1	.	TGCAGCGTTGAACAGTTCGGGAGCTCCTACGAGCAGTACTTC	CSVEQFGSSYEQYF
TRBJ2-5	.	TRBV2	.	TGTGCCAGCAGTATGGGGCCTCGAGAGACCCAGTACTTC	CASSMGPRETQYF
TRBJ2-1	TRBD2	TRBV3-1/TRBV3-2	.	TGTGCCAGCAGCGGGATCGGCGGGAGAGGAGACAATGAGCAGTTCTTC	CASSGIGGRGDNEQFF
TRBJ2-5	.	TRBV25-1	once	TGTGCCAGCAGTGCCCCGGTCATTTGGGAGACCCAGTACTTC	CASSAPVIWETQYF
TRBJ2-2	.	TRBV12-3/TRBV12-4	.	TGTGCCAGCACCAAATCCACCGGGGAGCTGTTTTTT	CASTKSTGELFF
TRBJ2-7	TRBD1	TRBV7-9	.	TGTGCCAGCAGCCCTGCCGGGACAGGGGCCTACGAGCAGTACTTC	CASSPAGTGAYEQYF
TRBJ2-5	.	TRBV6-5	.	TGTGCCAGCGTCAGTCCGGTCGGGGAGACCCAGTACTTC	CASVSPVGETQYF
TRBJ1-6	.	TRBV7-9	.	TGTGCCAGCAGCCACGCAGGGCATAATTCACCCCTCCACTTT	CASSHAGHNSPLHF
TRBJ1-6	.	TRBV9	.	TGTGCCAGCAGCGGAGGACTTAACAATTCACCCCTCCACTTT	CASSGGLNNSPLHF
TRBJ1-2	.	TRBV6-2/TRBV6-3	.	TGTGCCAGCAGCGGGCAGACTAACTATGGCTACACCTTC	CASSGQTNYGYTF
TRBJ1-3	TRBD1	TRBV9	.	TGTGCCAGCAGCACAGGGGTGAGCTCTGGAAACACCATATATTTT	CASSTGVSSGNTIYF
TRBJ1-3	.	TRBV21-1	.	TGTGCCAGCAGCAAAGCGCGGGCGACTGGAAACACCATATATTTT	CASSKARATGNTIYF
TRBJ2-1	TRBD1	TRBV19	.	TGTGCCAGTAGCAGTGGGGACAGGTTCTACAATGAGCAGTTCTTC	CASSSGDRFYNEQFF
TRBJ1-4	.	TRBV2	.	TGTGCCAGCAGTGCGGGCAGGGAAGAAAAACTGTTTTTT	CASSAGREEKLFF